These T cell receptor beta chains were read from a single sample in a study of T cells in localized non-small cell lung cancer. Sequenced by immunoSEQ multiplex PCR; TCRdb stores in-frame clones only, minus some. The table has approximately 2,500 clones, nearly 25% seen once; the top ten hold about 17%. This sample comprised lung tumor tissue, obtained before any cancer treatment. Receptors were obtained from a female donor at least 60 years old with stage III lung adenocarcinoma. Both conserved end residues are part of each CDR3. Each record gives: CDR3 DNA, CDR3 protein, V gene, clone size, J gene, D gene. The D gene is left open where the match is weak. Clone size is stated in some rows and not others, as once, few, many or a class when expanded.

TGTGCCAGCAGCTTAATGGGGGGGGTCCAAGAGACCCAGTACTTC,CASSLMGGVQETQYF,TRBV11-3,few,TRBJ2-5,TRBD2
TGTGCCAGCAGTTTTCTAATCGGGCGAGGACAGGGGAATGAGCAGTTCTTC,CASSFLIGRGQGNEQFF,TRBV6-8,-,TRBJ2-1,TRBD1
TGTGCCAGCAGCGTGGGACCGGGGGAGATACAGCCCCAGCATTTT,CASSVGPGEIQPQHF,TRBV9,-,TRBJ1-5,-
TGTGCCAGCAGCCCCGGTGGCGCGGGCTACGAGCAGTACTTC,CASSPGGAGYEQYF,TRBV11-3,few,TRBJ2-7,-
TGTGCCAGCTCCCCAGGGAGGGGCGTCGGCACTGAAGCTTTCTTT,CASSPGRGVGTEAFF,TRBV18,-,TRBJ1-1,-
TGTGCCAGTAGTATAGGCTTTGTTACAGAACGAGATACGCAGTATTTT,CASSIGFVTERDTQYF,TRBV19,once,TRBJ2-3,-
TGTGCCAGCAGCCGTCCAGGAGCGGGAGGGTACAATGAGCAGTTCTTC,CASSRPGAGGYNEQFF,TRBV9,few,TRBJ2-1,TRBD2
TGTGCCAGCAGTGCCGCAGGGGGATATGGCTACACCTTC,CASSAAGGYGYTF,TRBV6-8,-,TRBJ1-2,TRBD1
TGTGCCAGCAGTTACTCGTACAGGGAGACCCAGTACTTC,CASSYSYRETQYF,TRBV6-8,few,TRBJ2-5,-
TGTGCCACCAGCAAGTATCCTGAGACAGGAGGGAAAGAGCAGTACTTC,CATSKYPETGGKEQYF,TRBV15,-,TRBJ2-7,-
TGTGCCAGCAGGGACCTAGCGGGAGGCCGCGGGGAGCAGTTCTTC,CASRDLAGGRGEQFF,TRBV6-8,medium-sized,TRBJ2-1,TRBD2
TGTGCCAGTAGTATTACTAGCGGGAGGGAGACCCAGTACTTC,CASSITSGRETQYF,TRBV19,-,TRBJ2-5,TRBD2
TGTGCCAGCTCACCACGGCAGAACACTGAAGCTTTCTTT,CASSPRQNTEAFF,TRBV18,-,TRBJ1-1,-
TGTGCCATCAGTGAGCGCGGGACAGGGGGCACTGGCAATCAGCCCCAGCATTTT,CAISERGTGGTGNQPQHF,TRBV10-3,-,TRBJ1-5,TRBD1
TGTGCCAGCTCACCACCGGGGACCCTAGTTACGCAGTATTTT,CASSPPGTLVTQYF,TRBV18,-,TRBJ2-3,-
TGTGCCAGCAGAGTTGGGGCCGGGGAGCTGTTTTTT,CASRVGAGELFF,TRBV2,few,TRBJ2-2,-
TGCGCCAGCAGCTTGGACCAGGGGAGCGCTGGAAACACCATATATTTT,CASSLDQGSAGNTIYF,TRBV5-1,once,TRBJ1-3,-
TGTGCCAGCCTCCTCAGCAATAGGAATCAGCCCCAGCATTTT,CASLLSNRNQPQHF,TRBV2,few,TRBJ1-5,-
TGTGCCAGCAACTCAGGGCAAGCTTGGGAGACCCAGTACTTC,CASNSGQAWETQYF,TRBV7-6,few,TRBJ2-5,-
TGTGCCAGCAGCCTCCGGTCCCACTCCTACGAGCAGTACTTC,CASSLRSHSYEQYF,TRBV11-3,few,TRBJ2-7,-
TGTGCCAGCAGTTACATGACAGGGGGGGGTGAAAAACTGTTTTTT,CASSYMTGGGEKLFF,TRBV6-8,-,TRBJ1-4,TRBD1
TGTGCCAGCTCAATCGGGACTAGCGGGACCTACGAGCAGTACTTC,CASSIGTSGTYEQYF,TRBV18,few,TRBJ2-7,TRBD2
TGTGCCAGCAGTGAAGATGTTAATCAGCCCCAGCATTTT,CASSEDVNQPQHF,TRBV9,-,TRBJ1-5,-
TGTGCCAGCAGTTATTCCGCGGGCGGGAGAGCGGACGAGCAGTACTTC,CASSYSAGGRADEQYF,TRBV6-8,-,TRBJ2-7,TRBD2
TGTGCCAGCAGCCCCTACCGAGGGGACTCCTACGAGCAGTACTTC,CASSPYRGDSYEQYF,TRBV11-3,medium-sized,TRBJ2-7,-
TGTGCCAGCAGTTACTCGAATGGAGCCACCTACGAGCAGTACTTC,CASSYSNGATYEQYF,TRBV6-8,few,TRBJ2-7,-
TGTGCCAGCAGTTATACGGGAGGGCCCCGAGGGGCACACACTGAAGCTTTCTTT,CASSYTGGPRGAHTEAFF,TRBV6-7,large,TRBJ1-1,-
TGTGCCAGCAGTGCCGACCGGGGATCCCAGCATTTT,CASSADRGSQHF,TRBV2,-,TRBJ1-5,-
TGCGCCAGCAGCTTGGAGGTTTTGGATGGCTACACCTTC,CASSLEVLDGYTF,TRBV23-1,few,TRBJ1-2,-
TGTGCCAGCAGTTACCCGGGGACCGGGGGTTATCAGCCCCAGCATTTT,CASSYPGTGGYQPQHF,TRBV6-8,few,TRBJ1-5,-
TGTGCCAGCAGCGCCTCTGCCGTGAGTTACATTCAGTACTTC,CASSASAVSYIQYF,TRBV11-3,few,TRBJ2-4,-
TGTGCCAGCTCAGTGGCGGGAGAAGGGTACGAGCAGTTCTTC,CASSVAGEGYEQFF,TRBV18,few,TRBJ2-1,TRBD2
TGTGCCAGCAGTTTTACTAGCGGGAGACGCCACGAGCAGTACTTC,CASSFTSGRRHEQYF,TRBV6-8,-,TRBJ2-7,TRBD2
TGTGCCAGCAGTGAAGGCTGGGACAGGCACTACGAGCAGTACTTC,CASSEGWDRHYEQYF,TRBV25-1,-,TRBJ2-7,TRBD1
TGTGCCAGCAGCATGGACGGACTAGCGGGGACCGGGGAGCTGTTTTTT,CASSMDGLAGTGELFF,TRBV11-3,-,TRBJ2-2,TRBD2
TGTGCCAGCAGCGGACAGGCCACAGATACGCAGTATTTT,CASSGQATDTQYF,TRBV6-8,medium-sized,TRBJ2-3,TRBD1
TGTGCCAGCAGCCAATTTAGCTCTCGAGGGCCAAACGAGCAGTTCTTC,CASSQFSSRGPNEQFF,TRBV14,-,TRBJ2-1,-
TGTGCCAGCAGCCGTGGAGGACAGGCTAATGAAAAACTGTTTTTT,CASSRGGQANEKLFF,TRBV11-3,medium-sized,TRBJ1-4,TRBD1
TGTGCCAGCACCTACCACCCGGGGGATCAGCCCCAGCATTTT,CASTYHPGDQPQHF,TRBV6-8,medium-sized,TRBJ1-5,-
TGTGCCAGCAGCGAATCAGGGAGAAACACCATATATTTT,CASSESGRNTIYF,TRBV9,-,TRBJ1-3,-
TGTGCCAGCAGCCCCACAGGGGGACTACAGCCCCAGCATTTT,CASSPTGGLQPQHF,TRBV11-3,-,TRBJ1-5,TRBD1
TGTGCCAGCAGAGGAAGACTTCTAGCCAAAAACATTCAGTACTTC,CASRGRLLAKNIQYF,TRBV6-8,few,TRBJ2-4,-
TGCAGCGTTGAACCCTTAACGAAGACCCAGTACTTC,CSVEPLTKTQYF,TRBV29-1,-,TRBJ2-5,-